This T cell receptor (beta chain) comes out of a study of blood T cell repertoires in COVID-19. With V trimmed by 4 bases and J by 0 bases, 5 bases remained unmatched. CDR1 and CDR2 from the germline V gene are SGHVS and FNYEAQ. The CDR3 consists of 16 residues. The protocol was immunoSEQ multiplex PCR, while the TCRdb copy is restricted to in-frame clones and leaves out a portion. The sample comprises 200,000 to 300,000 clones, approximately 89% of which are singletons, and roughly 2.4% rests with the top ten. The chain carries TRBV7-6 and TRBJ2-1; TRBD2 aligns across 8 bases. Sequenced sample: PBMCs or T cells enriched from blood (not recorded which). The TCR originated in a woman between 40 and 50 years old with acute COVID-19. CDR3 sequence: CASSSLGGASYNEQFF. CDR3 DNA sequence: TGTGCCAGCAGCTCCCTCGGGGGGGCCTCCTACAATGAGCAGTTCTTC.